The rows below give T cell receptor beta chains drawn from one sample of a study of cytomegalovirus exposure and HLA in healthy donors. The table came from immunoSEQ multiplex PCR; TCRdb's copy has only in-frame clones and leaves some out. The sample has more than 140,000 clones, about 79% seen once; the top ten hold 0.5% to 0.85%. Input material: PBMCs. These receptors originate from a male donor in good health and CMV-seronegative. CDR3s include the opening cysteine and the closing phenylalanine or tryptophan. A D gene is named only where the DNA matches it firmly. Size tells how often a clone was seen (once, few, many) or the class of an expanded clone, and some rows leave it out.

CDR3nt	CDR3aa	abundance	d_gene	v_gene	j_gene
TGTGCCAGCAGCTCTCCCCAGGGCCCCGTCACCGGGGAGCTGTTTTTT	CASSSPQGPVTGELFF	NA	NA	TRBV11-3	TRBJ2-2
TGTGCCAGCAGTCTCCCCCGGGGACAGGGGTTCACCGGGGAGCTGTTTTTT	CASSLPRGQGFTGELFF	NA	TRBD1	TRBV28	TRBJ2-2
TGTGCTAGTGGTTTGGGGGCCAGGGGTGGCAATCAGCCCCAGCATTTT	CASGLGARGGNQPQHF	NA	NA	TRBV12-5	TRBJ1-5
TGTGCCAGCAGCTTGCAGGGGCCCCCCTTC	CASSLQGPPF	once	NA	TRBV5-8	TRBJ1-2
TGTGCCATCAGTGGAGGGAACACTGAAGCTTTCTTT	CAISGGNTEAFF	once	NA	TRBV10-3	TRBJ1-1
TGTGCCAGCAGCCCCGGACTAGGCCCTTTTAGCACAGATACGCAGTATTTT	CASSPGLGPFSTDTQYF	NA	TRBD2	TRBV7-7	TRBJ2-3
TGTGCCAGCAGCTTAACCGGGGGGGGCTCCTACGAGCAGTACTTC	CASSLTGGGSYEQYF	NA	TRBD2	TRBV7-3	TRBJ2-7
TGTGCCAGCAGTGAATATGGGGGCCGGCGGACCCAGTACTTC	CASSEYGGRRTQYF	NA	NA	TRBV25-1	TRBJ2-5
TGCAGCGTTTCAATGGGGACTGCTGGCTACACCTTC	CSVSMGTAGYTF	NA	NA	TRBV29-1	TRBJ1-2
TGCGCCAGCAGCGCAGGACAGTTAGCCTACGAGCAGTACTTC	CASSAGQLAYEQYF	NA	NA	TRBV4-1	TRBJ2-7
TGTGCCAGCAGCCCCGGGTCCTATGGCTACACCTTC	CASSPGSYGYTF	NA	NA	TRBV5-6	TRBJ1-2
TGTGCCAGCAGCTTGGCGGGACAGTGGCGGGGGGACACCATATATTTT	CASSLAGQWRGDTIYF	NA	TRBD1	TRBV11-2	TRBJ1-3
TGTGCCAGCAGTATTATACAGGGGGCGCAGGCTTTCTTT	CASSIIQGAQAFF	NA	TRBD1	TRBV7-9	TRBJ1-1
TGTGCCTGGAGTCCCACTCCGCCCGGACAGTCGCCCCAGTACTTC	CAWSPTPPGQSPQYF	NA	NA	TRBV30	TRBJ2-5
TGTGCCAGCACCCTGGGACAGGGATTATCCTACGAGCAGTACTTC	CASTLGQGLSYEQYF	NA	TRBD1	TRBV6-1	TRBJ2-7
TGCAGCGCCCAAGGGCAGGTAGCGGGAGATCTTCATGGAGGTGAGCAGTTCTTC	CSAQGQVAGDLHGGEQFF	NA	TRBD2	TRBV29-1	TRBJ2-1
TGTGCCAGCAGCTTAGCGCAAACACTACCAACCGGGGAGCTGTTTTTT	CASSLAQTLPTGELFF	NA	NA	TRBV7-2	TRBJ2-2
TGTGCCAGCAGCTTCACAGGGGCCGCCATTCAGTACTTC	CASSFTGAAIQYF	NA	TRBD1	TRBV7-3	TRBJ2-4
TGTGCCAGTAGTATCTTCGGGACAGGGAACACTGAAGCTTTCTTT	CASSIFGTGNTEAFF	many	TRBD1	TRBV19	TRBJ1-1
TGTGCCAGCACCAAGGACAGAAACGGTGGCACTGAAGCTTTCTTT	CASTKDRNGGTEAFF	NA	NA	TRBV7-2	TRBJ1-1
TGTGCCAGCAGTCCGCTCGTTGGAGTACTAGCGGAGCAGTTCTTC	CASSPLVGVLAEQFF	NA	TRBD2	TRBV5-6	TRBJ2-1
TGTGCCAGCAGCTTAGACGGGAGCATGAACACTGAAGCTTTCTTT	CASSLDGSMNTEAFF	NA	NA	TRBV11-3	TRBJ1-1
TGTGCCAGCAGCGGGCAGGTGAACTCCTACGAGCAGTACTTC	CASSGQVNSYEQYF	once	NA	TRBV13	TRBJ2-7
TGTGCCAGCAGCTTTGGAGACCAAGAGACCCAGTACTTC	CASSFGDQETQYF	few	NA	TRBV7-8	TRBJ2-5
TGTGCCAGCAGTGCTCTTAGGACTGGGACTGAAGCTTTCTTT	CASSALRTGTEAFF	NA	NA	TRBV2	TRBJ1-1
TGTGCCACGCACACTAGCGGGAGGCCGAGCCCCTACAATGAGCAGTTCTTC	CATHTSGRPSPYNEQFF	once	TRBD2	TRBV11-3	TRBJ2-1
TGTGCCAGCAGTGATTGGACTAGCGGTTCGGGAGAGACCCAGTACTTC	CASSDWTSGSGETQYF	NA	TRBD2	TRBV25-1	TRBJ2-5
TGTGCCAGCAGCTTGGTTAGCCCTGGGGCCAACGTCCTGACTTTC	CASSLVSPGANVLTF	NA	NA	TRBV5-6	TRBJ2-6
TGTGCCAGCAGCCCCGCCGGGACAGGGGGTAATGAGCAGTTCTTC	CASSPAGTGGNEQFF	few	TRBD1	TRBV7-3	TRBJ2-1
TGCGCCAGCAGTGATCGGGGGAGAAATCAGCCCCAGCATTTT	CASSDRGRNQPQHF	few	NA	TRBV10-2	TRBJ1-5
TGTGCCTGGAGTGTAACGGGCACAGATACGCAGTATTTT	CAWSVTGTDTQYF	few	NA	TRBV30	TRBJ2-3
TGTGCCAGCAGTAGACAGGGCGGCGATGGCTACACCTTC	CASSRQGGDGYTF	NA	TRBD1	TRBV6-5	TRBJ1-2
TGTGCCAGCAGCCCCGCGGCGGGCCAGCGGGGGTCGAGGGAGACCCAGTACTTC	CASSPAAGQRGSRETQYF	NA	TRBD2	TRBV11-2	TRBJ2-5
TGTGCCAGCAGCTCCGGGACAGGGTCCACAGATACGCAGTATTTT	CASSSGTGSTDTQYF	few	TRBD1	TRBV7-6	TRBJ2-3
TGTGCCAGCAGTAAGACAGTTTTCCACACTGAAGCTTTCTTT	CASSKTVFHTEAFF	NA	NA	TRBV6-1	TRBJ1-1
TGTGCCAGCAGCGTAGCCCCGGACAGGGGGAGTGGCTACACCTTC	CASSVAPDRGSGYTF	NA	TRBD1	TRBV9	TRBJ1-2
TGTGCCAGCAGCCAAGGCCTGGGGAGGGAGCAGTACTTC	CASSQGLGREQYF	NA	NA	TRBV14	TRBJ2-7